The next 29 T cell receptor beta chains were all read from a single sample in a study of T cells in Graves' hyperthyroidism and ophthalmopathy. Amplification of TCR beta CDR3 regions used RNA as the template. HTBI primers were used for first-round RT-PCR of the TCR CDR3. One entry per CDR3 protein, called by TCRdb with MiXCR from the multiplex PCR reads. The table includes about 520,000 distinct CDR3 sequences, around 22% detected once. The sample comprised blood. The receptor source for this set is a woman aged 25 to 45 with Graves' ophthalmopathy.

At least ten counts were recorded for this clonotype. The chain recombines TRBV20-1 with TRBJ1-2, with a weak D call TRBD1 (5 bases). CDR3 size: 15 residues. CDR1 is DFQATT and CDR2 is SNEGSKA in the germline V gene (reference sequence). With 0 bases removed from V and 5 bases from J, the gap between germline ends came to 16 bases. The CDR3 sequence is CSAREWSRASYGYTF. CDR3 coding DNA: TGCAGTGCTAGAGAATGGTCCAGGGCCTCTTATGGCTACACCTTC.

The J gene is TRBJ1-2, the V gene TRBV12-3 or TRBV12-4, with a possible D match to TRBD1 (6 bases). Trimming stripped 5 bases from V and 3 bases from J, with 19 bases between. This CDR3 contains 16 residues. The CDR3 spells CASSPSLVGGDYGYTF. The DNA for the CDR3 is TGTGCCAGCAGTCCATCCTTAGTAGGGGGGGACTATGGCTACACCTTC.

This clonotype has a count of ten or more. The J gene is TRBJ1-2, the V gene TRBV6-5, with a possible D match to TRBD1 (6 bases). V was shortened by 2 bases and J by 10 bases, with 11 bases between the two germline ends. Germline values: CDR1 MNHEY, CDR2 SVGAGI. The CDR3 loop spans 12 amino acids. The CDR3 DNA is TGTGCCAGCAGTTACGAAGACAGGTTCTACACCTTC. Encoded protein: CASSYEDRFYTF.

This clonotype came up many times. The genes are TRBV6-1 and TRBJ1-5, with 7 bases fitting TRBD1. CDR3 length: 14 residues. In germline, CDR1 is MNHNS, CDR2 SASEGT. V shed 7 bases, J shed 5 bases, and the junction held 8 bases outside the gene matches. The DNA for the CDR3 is TGTGCCAGCACCCAGGGGGGTGGGTATCAGCCCCAGCATTTT. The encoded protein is CASTQGGGYQPQHF.

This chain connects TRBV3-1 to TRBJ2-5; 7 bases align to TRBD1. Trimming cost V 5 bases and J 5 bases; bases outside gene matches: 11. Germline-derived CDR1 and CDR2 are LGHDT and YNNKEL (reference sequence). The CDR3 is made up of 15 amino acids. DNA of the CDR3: TGTGCCAGCAGCGTGAGCCAGACAGGGTACGAGACCCAGTACTTC. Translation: CASSVSQTGYETQYF.

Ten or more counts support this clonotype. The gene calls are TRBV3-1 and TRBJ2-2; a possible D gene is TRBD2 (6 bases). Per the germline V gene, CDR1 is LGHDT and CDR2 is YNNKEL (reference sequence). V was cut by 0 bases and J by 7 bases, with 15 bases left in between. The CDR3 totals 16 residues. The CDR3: CASSQDVYAGYGELFF. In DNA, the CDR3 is TGTGCCAGCAGCCAAGATGTGTATGCGGGATACGGGGAGCTGTTTTTT.

The CDR3 sequence: CASSYEGIGGRDQYF. CDR3 coding DNA: TGTGCCAGCAGTTATGAGGGGATAGGGGGACGGGATCAGTACTTC. The chain employs TRBV6-5 and TRBJ2-7, with TRBD1 as a possible D gene (6 bases). V lost 3 bases to trimming and J lost 10 bases, with 22 bases between them. Per the germline V gene, CDR1 is MNHEY and CDR2 is SVGAGI. The CDR3 spans 15 residues.

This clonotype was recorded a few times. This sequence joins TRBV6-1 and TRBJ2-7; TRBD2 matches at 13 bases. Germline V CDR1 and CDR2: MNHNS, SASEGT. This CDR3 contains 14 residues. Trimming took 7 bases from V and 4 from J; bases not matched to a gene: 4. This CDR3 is CASTVGLAGYEQYF. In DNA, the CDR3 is TGTGCCAGCACGGTGGGACTAGCGGGGTACGAGCAGTACTTC.

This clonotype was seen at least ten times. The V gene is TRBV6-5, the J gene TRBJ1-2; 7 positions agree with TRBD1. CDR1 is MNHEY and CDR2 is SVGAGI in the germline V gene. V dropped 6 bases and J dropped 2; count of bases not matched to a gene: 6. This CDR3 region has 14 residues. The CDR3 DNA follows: TGTGCCAGCAGCCGGGGGACAGCCAACTATGGCTACACCTTC. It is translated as CASSRGTANYGYTF.

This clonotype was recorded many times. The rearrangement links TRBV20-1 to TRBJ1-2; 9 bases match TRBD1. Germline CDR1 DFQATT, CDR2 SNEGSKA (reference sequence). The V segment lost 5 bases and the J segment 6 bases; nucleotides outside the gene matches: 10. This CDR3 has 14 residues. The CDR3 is CSAQKPGTGNGYTF. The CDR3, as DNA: TGCAGTGCTCAAAAACCCGGGACAGGGAATGGCTACACCTTC.

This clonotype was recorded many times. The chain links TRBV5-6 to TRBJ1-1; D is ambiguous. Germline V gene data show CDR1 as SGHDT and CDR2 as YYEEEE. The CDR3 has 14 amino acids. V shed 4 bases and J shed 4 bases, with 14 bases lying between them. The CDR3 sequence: CASSLGRPSTEAFF. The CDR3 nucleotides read TGTGCCAGCAGCCTCGGACGGCCGAGCACTGAAGCTTTCTTT.

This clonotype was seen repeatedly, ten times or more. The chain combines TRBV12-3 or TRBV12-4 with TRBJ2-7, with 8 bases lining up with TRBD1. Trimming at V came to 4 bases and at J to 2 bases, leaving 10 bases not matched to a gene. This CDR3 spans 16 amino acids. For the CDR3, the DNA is TGTGCCAGCAGTTCCCCCTCCTCGGGACAGGCCTACGAGCAGTACTTC. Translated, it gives CASSSPSSGQAYEQYF.

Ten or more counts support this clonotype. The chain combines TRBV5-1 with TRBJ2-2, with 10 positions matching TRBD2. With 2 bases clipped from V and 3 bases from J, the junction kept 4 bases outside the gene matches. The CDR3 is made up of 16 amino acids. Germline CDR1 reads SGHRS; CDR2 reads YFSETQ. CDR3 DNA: TGCGCCAGCAGCTTCGCTAGCGGGGGTTACACCGGGGAGCTGTTTTTT. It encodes CASSFASGGYTGELFF.

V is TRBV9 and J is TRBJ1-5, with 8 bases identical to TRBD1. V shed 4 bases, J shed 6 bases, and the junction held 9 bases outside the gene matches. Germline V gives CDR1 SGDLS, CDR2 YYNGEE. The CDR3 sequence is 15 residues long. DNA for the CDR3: TGTGCCAGCAGCCCAACAGGGGACAGGCGTCAGCCCCAGCATTTT. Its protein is CASSPTGDRRQPQHF.

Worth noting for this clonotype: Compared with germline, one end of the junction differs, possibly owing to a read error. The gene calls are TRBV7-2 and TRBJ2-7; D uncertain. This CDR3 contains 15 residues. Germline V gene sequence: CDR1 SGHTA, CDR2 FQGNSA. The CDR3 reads CASSLAHLGTYDQYF. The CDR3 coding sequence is TGTGCCAGCAGCTTAGCGCACCTGGGTACCTACGATCAGTACTTC.

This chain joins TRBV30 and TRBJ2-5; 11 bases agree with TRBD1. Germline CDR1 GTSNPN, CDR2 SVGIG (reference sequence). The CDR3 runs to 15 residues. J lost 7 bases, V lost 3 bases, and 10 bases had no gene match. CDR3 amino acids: CAWRDRGQSGGTQYF. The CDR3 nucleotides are TGTGCCTGGAGGGACAGGGGGCAAAGTGGTGGGACCCAGTACTTC.

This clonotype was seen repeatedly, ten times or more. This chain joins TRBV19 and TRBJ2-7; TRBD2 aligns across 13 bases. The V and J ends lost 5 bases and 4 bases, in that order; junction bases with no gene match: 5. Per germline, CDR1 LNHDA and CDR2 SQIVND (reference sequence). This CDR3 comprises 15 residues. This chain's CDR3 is CASSAPGLAGYEQYF. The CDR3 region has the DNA TGTGCCAGTAGTGCTCCGGGACTAGCGGGATACGAGCAGTACTTC.

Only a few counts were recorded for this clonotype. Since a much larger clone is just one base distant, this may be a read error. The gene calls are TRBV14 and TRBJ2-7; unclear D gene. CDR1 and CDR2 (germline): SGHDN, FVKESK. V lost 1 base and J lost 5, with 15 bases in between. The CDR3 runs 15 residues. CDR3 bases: TGTGCCAGCAGCCAAGTAGGAATTGGGCCCCACGAGCAGTACGTC. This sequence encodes CASSQVGIGPHEQYV.

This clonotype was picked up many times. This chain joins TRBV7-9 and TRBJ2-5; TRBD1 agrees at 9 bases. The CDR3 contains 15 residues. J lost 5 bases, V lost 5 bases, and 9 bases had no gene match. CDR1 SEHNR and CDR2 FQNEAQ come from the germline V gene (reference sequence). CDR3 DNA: TGTGCCAGCAGCGCCTGGGACAGGGTGGGGGAGACCCAGTACTTC. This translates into CASSAWDRVGETQYF.

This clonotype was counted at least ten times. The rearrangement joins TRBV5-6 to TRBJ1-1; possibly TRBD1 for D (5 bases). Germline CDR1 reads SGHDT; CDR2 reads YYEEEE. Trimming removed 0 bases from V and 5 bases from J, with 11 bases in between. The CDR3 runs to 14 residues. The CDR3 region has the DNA TGTGCCAGCAGCTTGGAGGGGAGGAGGACTGAAGCTTTCTTT. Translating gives CASSLEGRRTEAFF.

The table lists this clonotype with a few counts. CDR3 loop: CASSFYSGPTNTGELFF. The CDR3, as DNA: TGTGCCAGCAGCTTCTACTCCGGGCCTACGAACACCGGGGAGCTGTTTTTT. The J gene is TRBJ2-2, the V gene TRBV7-3; D not resolved. Trimming shortened V by 3 bases and J by 0 bases, and 14 bases separated the two germline ends. CDR1 and CDR2 from the germline V gene are SGHTA and FQGTGA. The CDR3 contains 17 residues.

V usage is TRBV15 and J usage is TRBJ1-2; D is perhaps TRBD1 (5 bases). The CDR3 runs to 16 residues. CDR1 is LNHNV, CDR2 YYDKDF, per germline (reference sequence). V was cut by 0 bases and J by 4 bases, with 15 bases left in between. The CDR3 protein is CATSRDRQGALYGYTF. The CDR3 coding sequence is TGTGCCACCAGCAGAGATAGGCAGGGTGCACTCTATGGCTACACCTTC.

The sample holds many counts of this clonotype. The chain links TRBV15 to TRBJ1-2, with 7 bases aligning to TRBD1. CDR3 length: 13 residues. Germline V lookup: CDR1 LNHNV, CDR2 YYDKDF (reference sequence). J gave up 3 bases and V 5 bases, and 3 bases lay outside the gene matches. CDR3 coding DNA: TGTGCCACCAGCCGTGGGACAGACTATGGCTACACCTTC. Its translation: CATSRGTDYGYTF.

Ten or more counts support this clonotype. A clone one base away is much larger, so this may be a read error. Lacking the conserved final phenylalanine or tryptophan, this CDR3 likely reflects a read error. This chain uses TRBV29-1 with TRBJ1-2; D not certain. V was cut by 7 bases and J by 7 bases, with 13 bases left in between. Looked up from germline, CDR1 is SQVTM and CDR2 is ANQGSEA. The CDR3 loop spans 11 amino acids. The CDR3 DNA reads TGCAGCGGGTGGCAAAACCTTGGCTACACCCTC. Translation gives CSGWQNLGYTL.

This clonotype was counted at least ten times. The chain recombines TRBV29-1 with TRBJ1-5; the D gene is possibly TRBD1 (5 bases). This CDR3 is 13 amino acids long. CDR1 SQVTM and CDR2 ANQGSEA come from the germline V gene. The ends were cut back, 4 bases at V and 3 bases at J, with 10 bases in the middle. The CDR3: CSVVGAINQPQHF. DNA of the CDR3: TGCAGCGTTGTAGGGGCCATCAATCAGCCCCAGCATTTT.

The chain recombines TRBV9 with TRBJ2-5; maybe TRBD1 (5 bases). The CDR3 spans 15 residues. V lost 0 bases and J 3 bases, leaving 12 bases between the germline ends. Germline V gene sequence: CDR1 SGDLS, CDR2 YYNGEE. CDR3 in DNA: TGTGCCAGCAGCGTAGATCTGGGGCCGGAAGAGACCCAGTACTTC. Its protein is CASSVDLGPEETQYF.

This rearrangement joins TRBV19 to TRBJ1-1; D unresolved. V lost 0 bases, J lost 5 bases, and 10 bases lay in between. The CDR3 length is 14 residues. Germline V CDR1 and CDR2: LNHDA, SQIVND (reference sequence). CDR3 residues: CASSIDIRGTEAFF. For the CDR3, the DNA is TGTGCCAGTAGTATAGACATCCGAGGGACTGAAGCTTTCTTT.

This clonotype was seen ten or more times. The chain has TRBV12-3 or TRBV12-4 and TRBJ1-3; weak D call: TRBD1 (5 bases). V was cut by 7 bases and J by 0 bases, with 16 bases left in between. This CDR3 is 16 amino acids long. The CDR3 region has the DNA TGTGCCAGCAAACTGGGGCGGGAGAGCTCTGGAAACACCATATATTTT. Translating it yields CASKLGRESSGNTIYF.

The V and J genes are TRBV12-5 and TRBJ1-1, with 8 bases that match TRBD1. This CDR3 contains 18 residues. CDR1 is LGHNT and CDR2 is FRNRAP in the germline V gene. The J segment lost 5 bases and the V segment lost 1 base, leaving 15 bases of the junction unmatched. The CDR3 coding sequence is TGTGCTAGTGGTTTGGGAGATCAGGGGGCGCCGTGGGTGACTGAAGCTTTCTTT. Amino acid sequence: CASGLGDQGAPWVTEAFF. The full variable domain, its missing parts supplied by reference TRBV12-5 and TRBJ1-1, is DARVTQTPRHKVTEMGQEVTMRCQPILGHNTVFWYRQTMMQGLELLAYFRNRAPLDDSGMPKDRFSAEMPDATLATLKIQPSEPRDSAVYFCASGLGDQGAPWVTEAFFGQGTRLTVV.